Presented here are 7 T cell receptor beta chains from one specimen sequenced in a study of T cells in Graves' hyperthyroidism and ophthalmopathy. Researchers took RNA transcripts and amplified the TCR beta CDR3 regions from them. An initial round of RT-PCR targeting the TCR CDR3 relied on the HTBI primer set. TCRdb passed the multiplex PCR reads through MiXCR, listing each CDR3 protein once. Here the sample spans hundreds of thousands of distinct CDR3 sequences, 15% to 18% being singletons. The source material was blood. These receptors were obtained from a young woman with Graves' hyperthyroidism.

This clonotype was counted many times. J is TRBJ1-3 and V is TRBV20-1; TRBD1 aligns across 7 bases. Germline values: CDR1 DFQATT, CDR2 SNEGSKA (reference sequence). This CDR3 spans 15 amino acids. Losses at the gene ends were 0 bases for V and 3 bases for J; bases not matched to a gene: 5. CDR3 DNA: TGCAGTGCTAGAGATTCAGGGGGGGTTGGAAACACCATATATTTT. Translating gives CSARDSGGVGNTIYF.

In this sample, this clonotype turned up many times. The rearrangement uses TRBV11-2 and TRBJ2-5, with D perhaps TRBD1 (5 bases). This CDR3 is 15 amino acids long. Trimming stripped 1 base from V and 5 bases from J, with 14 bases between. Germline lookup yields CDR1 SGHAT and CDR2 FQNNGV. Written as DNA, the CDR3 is TGTGCCAGCAGCTTAGGCTTAGGGGCGAGGGAGACCCAGTACTTC. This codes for CASSLGLGARETQYF.

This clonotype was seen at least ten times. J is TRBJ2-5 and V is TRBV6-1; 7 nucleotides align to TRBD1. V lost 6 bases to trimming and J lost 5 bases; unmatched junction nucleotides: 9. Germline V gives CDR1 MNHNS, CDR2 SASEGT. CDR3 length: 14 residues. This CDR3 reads CASRWKGALETQYF. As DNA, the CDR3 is TGTGCCAGCAGGTGGAAGGGGGCGTTGGAGACCCAGTACTTC.

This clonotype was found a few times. The CDR3 loop reads CATSEGGVQGETQYF. CDR3 in DNA: TGTGCCACCAGTGAGGGAGGGGTACAGGGAGAGACCCAGTACTTC. The J gene is TRBJ2-5, the V gene TRBV24-1; the D gene is possibly TRBD2 (7 bases). The CDR3 sequence is 15 residues long. V was clipped by 4 bases and J by 4 bases, with 15 bases between them. CDR1 and CDR2 (germline): KGHDR, SFDVKD.

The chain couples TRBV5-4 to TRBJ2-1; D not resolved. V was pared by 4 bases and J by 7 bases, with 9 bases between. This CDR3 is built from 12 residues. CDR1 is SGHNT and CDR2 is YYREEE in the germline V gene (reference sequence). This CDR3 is CASSKVLNEQFF. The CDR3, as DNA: TGTGCCAGCAGCAAAGTGTTAAATGAGCAGTTCTTC.

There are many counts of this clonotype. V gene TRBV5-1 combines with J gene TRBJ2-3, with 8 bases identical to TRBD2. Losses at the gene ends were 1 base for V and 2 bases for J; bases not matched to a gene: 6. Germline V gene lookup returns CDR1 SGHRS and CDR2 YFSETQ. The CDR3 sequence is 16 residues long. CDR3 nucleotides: TGCGCCAGCAGCTTGATCAATAGCGGGACCACAGATACGCAGTATTTT. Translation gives CASSLINSGTTDTQYF.

The CDR3 protein is CASSQSSGGGINEKLFF. The DNA of the CDR3 is TGTGCCAGCAGCCAATCTTCTGGAGGGGGAATTAATGAAAAACTGTTTTTT. The chain is built from TRBV5-5 and TRBJ1-4; a weak D match, TRBD1 (6 bases). V lost 4 bases to trimming and J lost 4 bases, with 20 bases between them. CDR1 and CDR2 from the germline V gene are SGHKS and YYEKEE (reference sequence). The CDR3 has 17 amino acids. The full variable domain, rest sourced from reference TRBV5-5 and TRBJ1-4, is DAGVTQSPTHLIKTRGQQVTLRCSPISGHKSVSWYQQVLGQGPQFIFQYYEKEERGRGNFPDRFSARQFPNYSSELNVNALLLGDSALYLCASSQSSGGGINEKLFFGSGTQLSVL.